The next 10 T cell receptor beta chains were all read from a single sample in a study of OX40 agonist ivuxolimab in advanced cancers. Assay: immunoSEQ multiplex PCR; the TCRdb copy retains only in-frame clones and omits some. The data show tens of thousands of clones, around nine tenths seen once. The specimen was CD4+ or CD8+ T cells sorted from blood, collected in a trial of the OX40 agonist ivuxolimab. These receptors were taken from an adult with an advanced solid tumor such as melanoma, head and neck, liver or kidney cancer.

This chain joins TRBV18 and TRBJ2-3; D not resolved. The V end was cut by 5 bases, the J end by 6 bases, with 18 bases between. CDR1 and CDR2 from the germline V gene are KGHSH and LQKENI. The length of the CDR3 is 15 residues. Written as DNA, the CDR3 is TGTGCCAGCTCATCCATTCTAGTTACCACCGATACGCAGTATTTT. Translating it yields CASSSILVTTDTQYF.

This sequence joins TRBV5-1 and TRBJ2-7; possibly TRBD1 for D (5 bases). V lost 0 bases to trimming and J lost 3 bases, with 16 bases between them. The germline V gene has CDR1 SGHRS and CDR2 YFSETQ. This CDR3 has 16 residues. The CDR3, as DNA: TGCGCCAGCAGCTTGGAAGGGGTCCTTAGAGGCTACGAGCAGTACTTC. Protein sequence: CASSLEGVLRGYEQYF.

The rearrangement uses TRBV6-6 and TRBJ1-2; 7 nucleotides agree with TRBD1. Trimming removed 4 bases from V and 4 bases from J; junction bases left unmatched: 9. Germline V lookup: CDR1 MNHNY, CDR2 SVGAGI (reference sequence). The CDR3 sequence is 15 residues long. DNA for the CDR3: TGTGCCAGCAGTTCTACCGGGACAGTTTCCTATGGCTACACCTTC. Its translation is CASSSTGTVSYGYTF.

In this sample, this clone turned up a few times. The V call is TRBV6-5, the J call TRBJ2-5; D is perhaps TRBD1 (6 bases). Trimming removed 1 base at V and 4 bases at J, with 16 bases between. The CDR3 runs 16 residues. The V gene's germline CDR1 is MNHEY and CDR2 SVGAGI. The CDR3 DNA reads TGTGCCAGCAGTTACTGGGGGACACCTGATGCAGAGACCCAGTACTTC. Translating gives CASSYWGTPDAETQYF.

The chain combines TRBV30 with TRBJ2-7, with 9 bases fitting TRBD1. This CDR3 is built from 14 residues. CDR1 and CDR2 from the germline V gene are GTSNPN and SVGIG (reference sequence). The V segment lost 0 bases and the J segment 3 bases; nucleotides outside the gene matches: 3. CDR3 sequence: CAWSVTGGNYEQYF. The CDR3 DNA is TGTGCCTGGAGTGTGACAGGGGGAAACTACGAGCAGTACTTC.

V gene TRBV18 combines with J gene TRBJ2-7; D might be TRBD2 (5 bases). Germline values: CDR1 KGHSH, CDR2 LQKENI. The CDR3 is 14 amino acids. V was trimmed by 1 base and J by 3 bases, leaving 10 bases between them. CDR3 region: CASSPQSGDYEQYF. The DNA of the CDR3 is TGTGCCAGCTCACCACAATCCGGGGACTACGAGCAGTACTTC.

This chain uses TRBV4-2 with TRBJ1-6; D is unresolved. The ends were cut back, 1 base at V and 1 base at J, with 11 bases in the middle. Germline V gene sequence: CDR1 LGHNA, CDR2 YNFKEQ. The CDR3 has 17 residues. The CDR3 nucleotides are TGTGCCAGCAGCCAAGCTGTTGATAGATCCTATAATTCACCCCTCCACTTT. It translates to CASSQAVDRSYNSPLHF.

The chain is built from TRBV6-5 and TRBJ2-5, with 7 bases lining up with TRBD1. The end of the DNA is better explained by TRBJ2-7, so the J call may be wrong. Germline assignment: CDR1 MNHEY and CDR2 SVGAGI. The CDR3 runs 15 residues. CDR3 nucleotides: TGTGCCAGCAGCCCCCAGGGGGACACCACCTACGAGCAGTACTTC. Its protein is CASSPQGDTTYEQYF.

DNA for the CDR3: TGTGCCAGCACCCAGTGGGGGCTCGCAGATACGCAGTATTTT. Translated: CASTQWGLADTQYF. The chain combines TRBV11-1 with TRBJ2-3; weak D call: TRBD1 (6 bases). There are 14 residues in the CDR3. Germline V lookup: CDR1 SGHAT, CDR2 FQDESV (reference sequence). V was clipped by 7 bases and J by 4 bases, with 15 bases between them.

The rearrangement joins TRBV27 to TRBJ2-7, with D perhaps given as TRBD1 or TRBD2 (5 bases each). CDR1 is MNHEY, CDR2 SMNVEV, per germline (reference sequence). With 2 bases removed from V and 4 bases from J, the gap between germline ends came to 9 bases. This CDR3 comprises 13 residues. The CDR3, as DNA: TGTGCCAGCAGTTTAGCCGGGGCATACGAGCAGTACTTC. Translated, it gives CASSLAGAYEQYF.